Sequencing of this T cell receptor (beta chain) was carried out in a study of blood T cell repertoires in COVID-19. Turning to the study itself: Some COVID-19 samples were acute and others convalescent; all came from the United States, Italy and Spain. Sources were T cells, B-cell-depleted T cells, or PBMCs; the material itself was cDNA or gDNA.

This CDR3 spans 15 amino acids. The germline V gene has CDR1 LNHDA and CDR2 SQIVND (reference sequence). Trimming cost V 1 base and J 2 bases, with 9 bases left between them. As processed by the authors: The assay estimated nucleated cells by amplifying reference gene primers. TCRdb's copy holds only in-frame clones and misses some; the assay was immunoSEQ multiplex PCR. The V and J calls and clone size come from that table; D and trimming were worked out from the DNA. This table has about 44,000 clones, roughly 74% appearing once. This clone was counted only a few times. This chain joins TRBV19 and TRBJ2-1; perhaps TRBD2 as D (6 bases). The origin of this receptor is an elderly man with acute or convalescent COVID-19. Sequenced input: peripheral blood. Here the CDR3 DNA reads TGTGCCAGTAGTATAGGGGTAGCGGCCTACAATGAGCAGTTCTTC. Protein sequence: CASSIGVAAYNEQFF. The full variable domain, in which reference TRBV19 and TRBJ2-1 provide the parts outside the CDR3, is DGGITQSPKYLFRKEGQNVTLSCEQNLNHDAMYWYRQDPGQGLRLIYYSQIVNDFQKGDIAEGYSVSREKKESFPLTVTSAQKNPTAFYLCASSIGVAAYNEQFFGPGTRLTVL.